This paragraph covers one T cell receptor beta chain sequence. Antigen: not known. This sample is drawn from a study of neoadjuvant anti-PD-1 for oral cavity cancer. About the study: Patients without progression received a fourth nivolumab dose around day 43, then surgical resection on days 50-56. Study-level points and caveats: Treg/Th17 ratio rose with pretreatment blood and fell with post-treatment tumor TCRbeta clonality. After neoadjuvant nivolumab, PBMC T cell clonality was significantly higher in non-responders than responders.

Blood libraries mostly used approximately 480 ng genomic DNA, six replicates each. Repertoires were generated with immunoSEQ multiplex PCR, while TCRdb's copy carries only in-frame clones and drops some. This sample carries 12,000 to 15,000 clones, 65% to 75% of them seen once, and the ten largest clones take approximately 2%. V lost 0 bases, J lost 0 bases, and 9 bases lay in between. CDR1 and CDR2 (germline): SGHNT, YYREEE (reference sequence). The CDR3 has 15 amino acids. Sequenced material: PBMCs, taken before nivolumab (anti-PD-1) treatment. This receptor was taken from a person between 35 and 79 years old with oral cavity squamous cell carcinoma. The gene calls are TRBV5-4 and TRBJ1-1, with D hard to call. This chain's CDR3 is CASSLEQSMNTEAFF. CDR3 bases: TGTGCCAGCAGCTTGGAGCAGTCCATGAACACTGAAGCTTTCTTT.